This TCR beta chain was sequenced during a study of radiotherapy plus CTLA-4 blockade in lung cancer. On the study more broadly: Disease control was achieved by around 32% of patients, and objective responses by 18%. Study findings and constraints: Reports state that early shifts in blood T cell clones, with interferon-beta, best predicted response. Tumor-derived TCR clones expanded in blood after radiotherapy plus ipilimumab.

This CDR3 comprises 13 residues. Trimming left V 6 bases short and J 6 bases short, with 13 bases between. Germline V gene sequence: CDR1 MNHNS, CDR2 SASEGT. With regard to this clone: Its target is not known.

Assay used: immunoSEQ multiplex PCR; TCRdb lists only in-frame clones, some missing. Among over 80,000 clones listed, roughly four fifths were seen once. The TCR comes from a human donor with non-small cell lung cancer who had stable disease on radiotherapy plus ipilimumab. Here the sequenced sample was peripheral blood, taken from a patient treated with radiotherapy plus ipilimumab. The chain carries TRBV6-1 and TRBJ2-3, with D unclear. The CDR3, as DNA: TGTGCCAGCAGGGGCAAGGGCGGCGATACGCAGTATTTT. Protein: CASRGKGGDTQYF.